This entry lists 8 T cell receptor beta chains sequenced from one sample in a study of blood T cells in healthy people across ages. The authors ran a second PCR of about 7 to 11 cycles using a sample-barcoded 5' primer and a J-beta primer mix. TCRdb used MiXCR to reprocess the 5' RACE reads, holding one entry per CDR3 protein. Of about 1.7 million distinct CDR3 sequences listed, 28% are singletons. Sequenced input: blood. Receptor source: a woman in her 30s in good health.

The table lists this clonotype with a few counts. The chain uses TRBV4-1 and TRBJ1-4, with TRBD1 matching over 7 bases. V shed 1 base, J shed 1 base, and the junction held 6 bases outside the gene matches. The CDR3 is 17 residues long. CDR1 and CDR2 from the germline V gene are MGHRA and YSYEKL. The CDR3 region is CASSQGQGRRTNEKLFF. Here the CDR3 DNA reads TGCGCCAGCAGCCAAGGACAGGGCCGAAGAACTAATGAAAAACTGTTTTTT.

V is TRBV5-1 and J is TRBJ2-7; D may be TRBD1 or TRBD2 (6 bases each). The CDR3 is 15 amino acids. Trimming pared 3 bases from V and 6 bases from J, leaving 19 bases between. In germline, CDR1 is SGHRS, CDR2 YFSETQ. Here the CDR3 reads CASSSPGGGGCEQYF. The CDR3 DNA is TGCGCCAGCAGCTCCCCCGGCGGAGGGGGGTGCGAGCAGTACTTC.

A word on this clonotype: It may be a read error: a sequence one base away is much more abundant. V usage is TRBV5-1 and J usage is TRBJ2-5; D possibly corresponds to TRBD2 (6 bases). CDR3 length: 13 amino acids. The germline V gene encodes CDR1 SGHRS and CDR2 YFSETQ. CDR3 bases: TGCACCAGCAGCTCGGGACTGACAGAGACCCAGTACTTC. Its protein is CTSSSGLTETQYF.

The chain has TRBV12-5 and TRBJ1-1; D perhaps matches TRBD1 (5 bases). This CDR3 has 14 amino acids. The ends were cut back, 1 base at V and 0 bases at J, with 6 bases in the middle. In germline, CDR1 is LGHNT, CDR2 FRNRAP. The CDR3 protein is CASGLGQLNTEAFF. CDR3 bases: TGTGCTAGTGGTTTGGGACAGTTGAACACTGAAGCTTTCTTT.

The chain recombines TRBV11-2 with TRBJ2-1, with TRBD2 matching over 16 bases. CDR3 length equals 18 residues. CDR1 and CDR2 (germline): SGHAT, FQNNGV. V lost 5 bases, J lost 5 bases, and 9 bases stayed unmatched. CDR3 amino acids: CASSPGTSGGAGHNEQFF. CDR3 in DNA: TGTGCCAGCAGCCCAGGGACTAGCGGGGGGGCCGGGCACAATGAGCAGTTCTTC.

The chain joins TRBV5-1 to TRBJ2-5; unclear D gene. The J call is in doubt because the DNA end fits TRBJ2-7 better. The V gene's germline CDR1 is SGHRS and CDR2 YFSETQ. CDR3 size: 11 residues. CDR3 nucleotide sequence: TGCGCCAGCAGCTGTGACTACGAGCAGTACTTC. Translating it yields CASSCDYEQYF.

This clonotype has only a few counts. The rearrangement joins TRBV29-1 to TRBJ1-4; possibly TRBD1 for D (6 bases). This CDR3 has 13 amino acids. The V and J ends lost 7 bases and 5 bases respectively, with 14 bases between them. The germline V gene encodes CDR1 SQVTM and CDR2 ANQGSEA. The CDR3 region has the DNA TGCAGCGCTGGTTACAGGGTCAATGAAAAACTGTTTTTT. It encodes CSAGYRVNEKLFF.

This clonotype occurred a few times. This chain uses TRBV7-9 with TRBJ2-7; 9 bases are a match to TRBD1. Germline CDR1 reads SEHNR; CDR2 reads FQNEAQ (reference sequence). This CDR3 contains 14 residues. J lost 5 bases, V lost 7 bases, and 9 bases had no gene match. CDR3 amino acids: CASNRRDRADEQYF. The CDR3 nucleotides are TGTGCCAGCAACCGTAGGGACAGGGCGGACGAGCAGTACTTC. Combining the CDR3 with reference TRBV7-9 and TRBJ2-7 gives the whole variable domain DTGVSQNPRHKITKRGQNVTFRCDPISEHNRLYWYRQTLGQGPEFLTYFQNEAQLEKSRLLSDRFSAERPKGSFSTLEIQRTEQGDSAMYLCASNRRDRADEQYFGPGTRLTVT.